The rows below give T cell receptor beta chains drawn from one sample of a study of T cell responses to AZD1222 COVID-19 vaccine. Only in-frame clones appear in the TCRdb table, and some are missing; sequencing was by immunoSEQ multiplex PCR. This sample carries 20,000 to 30,000 clones, roughly 91% of them seen once, and the ten largest clones take around a third. The sequenced sample was peripheral blood, obtained 28 days after the second AZD1222 dose. The receptors were gathered from an adult who received the AZD1222 COVID-19 vaccine. Both conserved end residues are part of each CDR3. A D gene is named only where the DNA matches it firmly.

d_call,cdr3_length,v_call,j_call,cdr3_aa
TRBD1,15,TRBV19,TRBJ1-2,CASSIAGTGGYGYTF
TRBD1,13,TRBV7-9,TRBJ1-6,CASSRQGNSPLHF
.,13,TRBV5-1,TRBJ1-3,CASNHPGGNTIYF
.,15,TRBV2,TRBJ2-7,CASSESASRGGEQYF
TRBD1,12,TRBV29-1,TRBJ1-4,CSVSGGDEKLFF
TRBD2,15,TRBV19,TRBJ2-7,CASSIETSGSYEQYF
TRBD2,15,TRBV6-5,TRBJ2-1,CASSPTSGTYNEQFF
.,14,TRBV5-5,TRBJ2-3,CASSFIQGTDTQYF
.,14,TRBV30,TRBJ2-7,CAWRLTGSGYEQYF
TRBD1,14,TRBV19,TRBJ1-5,CASQPGQGYQPQHF
.,18,TRBV7-9,TRBJ1-6,CASTPPPGADSYNSPLHF
TRBD1,15,TRBV6-5,TRBJ2-7,CASSYQGASSYEQYF
.,14,TRBV5-1,TRBJ2-4,CASSLDSAKNIQYF
TRBD2,14,TRBV7-8,TRBJ2-3,CASSSGLVRVPQYF
TRBD2,15,TRBV5-4,TRBJ2-1,CASSLASGRGNEQFF
TRBD1,15,TRBV5-1,TRBJ2-1,CASRAGTGIIYEQFF
.,15,TRBV6-2/TRBV6-3,TRBJ2-4,CASSTPGTAKNIQYF
TRBD1,13,TRBV29-1,TRBJ1-2,CSVVGQGRDGYTF
TRBD2,15,TRBV5-1,TRBJ2-1,CASSLGTSGANEQFF
.,13,TRBV5-8,TRBJ1-1,CASSLVRDTEAFF
.,12,TRBV12-3/TRBV12-4,TRBJ2-2,CASTENTGELFF
TRBD2,18,TRBV9,TRBJ2-2,CASSGTGTSGSWVGELFF
TRBD2,16,TRBV6-4,TRBJ2-3,CASSDASGRGTDTQYF
.,12,TRBV29-1,TRBJ2-1,CSVEEGQVEQFF
.,12,TRBV7-9,TRBJ1-4,CASSFLNEKLFF
.,16,TRBV5-1,TRBJ2-3,CASSLGRGPSTDTQYF
.,14,TRBV29-1,TRBJ2-1,CSVRAVSSYNEQFF